This entry lists 6 T cell receptor beta chains sequenced from one sample in a study of chemoradiotherapy in HPV16-positive cancers. Assay used: immunoSEQ multiplex PCR; TCRdb lists only in-frame clones, some missing. The table records 6,000 to 9,000 clones, about three quarters of them present only once. This material was collected from a patient who underwent chemoradiotherapy. The source of these receptors is a human donor with HPV-associated anogenital cancer.

The chain carries TRBV30 and TRBJ2-3; unclear D gene. V lost 1 base to trimming and J lost 3 bases, with 8 bases between them. The germline gives CDR1 GTSNPN, CDR2 SVGIG (reference sequence). The length of the CDR3 is 13 residues. CDR3 residues: CAWSAVGTDTQYF. CDR3 in DNA: TGTGCCTGGAGTGCCGTTGGGACAGATACGCAGTATTTT.

The sample holds a few counts of this clone. The CDR3: CASGGPGGNMAQHF. The DNA of the CDR3 is TGTGCCAGTGGGGGGCCGGGGGGGAATATGGCCCAGCATTTT. This sequence joins TRBV27 and TRBJ1-5; TRBD1 might be the D (6 bases). Germline CDR1 is MNHEY and CDR2 is SMNVEV (reference sequence). CDR3 size: 14 residues. The V gene lost 9 bases and the J gene lost 11 bases, with 23 bases spanning the gap.

Only a few counts were recorded for this clone. The genes are TRBV20-1 and TRBJ1-1; no firm D call. V was cut by 0 bases and J by 10 bases, with 9 bases left in between. CDR3 length: 11 residues. The germline V gene encodes CDR1 DFQATT and CDR2 SNEGSKA (reference sequence). CDR3 residues: CSARDGIAAFF. The CDR3 region has the DNA TGCAGTGCTAGAGATGGCATCGCAGCTTTCTTT.

The chain carries TRBV9 and TRBJ1-2; TRBD1 matches 10 bases. The CDR3 sequence is 14 residues long. The V gene end was trimmed by 1 base and the J gene end by 11 bases; junction bases not matched to a gene: 8. Germline V CDR1 and CDR2: SGDLS, YYNGEE. CDR3 in DNA: TGTGCCAGCAGCGTAAATTGGGGACAGGGGATGTACACCTTC. Protein product: CASSVNWGQGMYTF.

This clone was counted a few times. This chain links TRBV28 with TRBJ2-7, with TRBD1 matching over 8 bases. The germline gives CDR1 MDHEN, CDR2 SYDVKM. Trimming took 0 bases from V and 3 from J; bases not matched to a gene: 1. The CDR3 has 14 residues. In DNA, the CDR3 is TGTGCCAGCAGTTTATGGGACAGGGTCTACGAGCAGTACTTC. Translation: CASSLWDRVYEQYF.

This chain uses TRBV30 with TRBJ2-7; 7 bases are shared with TRBD2. V was clipped by 0 bases and J by 5 bases; unmatched bases: 10. The CDR3 sequence is 15 residues long. The germline gives CDR1 GTSNPN, CDR2 SVGIG (reference sequence). CDR3 in DNA: TGTGCCTGGAGTGTACTTGGGGCGGGAGTGGACGAGCAGTACTTC. Its protein product is CAWSVLGAGVDEQYF.